What follows are 21 T cell receptor beta chains derived from one specimen sequenced in a study of monozygotic twins with inflammatory bowel disease. TCRdb re-analyzed the 5' RACE reads; it lists each CDR3 protein once, without DNA. The table gives approximately 160,000 distinct CDR3 sequences; the top ten clones make up roughly 7.4% of it. Sample: blood. These receptors were taken from a human donor with ulcerative colitis or Crohn's disease, or a healthy co-twin of an affected twin (not recorded which).

The rearrangement joins TRBV3-1 to TRBJ2-3; absent DNA, TCRdb's TRBD2 call cannot be checked. This CDR3 region has 16 residues. CDR1 LGHDT and CDR2 YNNKEL come from the germline V gene (reference sequence). Here the CDR3 reads CASSQDKQSGTDTQYF.

The genes are TRBV29-1 and TRBJ2-3; the TCRdb call, TRBD1, lacks DNA for checking. The CDR3 covers 13 residues. Germline V lookup: CDR1 SQVTM, CDR2 ANQGSEA. CDR3 amino acids: CSAGGRSTETQYF.

The CDR3 protein is CASSSTAIAGIQYF. The chain recombines TRBV5-1 with TRBJ2-5; TCRdb names TRBD2, which stays unverified in the absence of DNA. Germline CDR1 SGHRS, CDR2 YFSETQ. The length of the CDR3 is 14 residues.

The chain joins TRBV5-1 to TRBJ1-1; TCRdb returns TRBD1, unconfirmable since there is no DNA. Germline CDR1 SGHRS, CDR2 YFSETQ. CDR3 length: 14 residues. The CDR3 is CASSPRTGDTEAFF.

This chain links TRBV12-3 or TRBV12-4 with TRBJ2-1; the TRBD1 assignment by TCRdb is unverifiable without DNA. The CDR3 contains 11 residues. CDR3 in amino acids: CASSQTGVQFF.

The chain links TRBV20-1 to TRBJ1-5; there is no DNA to check the TCRdb D call of TRBD1. The CDR3 has 13 residues. Germline values: CDR1 DFQATT, CDR2 SNEGSKA (reference sequence). The CDR3 loop is CSAEAGVTQPQHF.

CDR3 sequence reads: CASSVAGTGNTIYF. This sequence joins TRBV9 and TRBJ1-3; TCRdb reports TRBD1, a call that lacks DNA to check it against. The CDR3 is 14 amino acids. The germline V gene has CDR1 SGDLS and CDR2 YYNGEE.

The V gene is TRBV4-3, the J gene TRBJ2-1. CDR3 length: 13 amino acids. CDR1 and CDR2 (germline): LGHNA, YSLEER. CDR3 sequence reads: CASSPNLGLLRFF.

The chain employs TRBV7-2 and TRBJ1-3; no DNA is available, so the TRBD1 call from TCRdb remains unchecked. CDR1 and CDR2 from the germline V gene are SGHTA and FQGNSA. The CDR3 totals 14 residues. This CDR3 reads CASSLNRAGNTIYF. The complete variable domain, with remaining parts taken from reference TRBV7-2 and TRBJ1-3, reads GAGVSQSPSNKVTEKGKDVELRCDPISGHTALYWYRQSLGQGLEFLIYFQGNSAPDKSGLPSDRFSAERTGGSVSTLTIQRTQQEDSAVYLCASSLNRAGNTIYFGEGSWLTVV.

J is TRBJ1-1 and V is TRBV29-1; TCRdb's D call, TRBD1, is unchecked because there is no DNA. Germline V CDR1 and CDR2: SQVTM, ANQGSEA. The CDR3 contains 12 residues. The CDR3 loop reads CSGGQGRTEAFF.

The chain employs TRBV20-1 and TRBJ2-5; TCRdb gives TRBD2 as the D gene, but with no DNA this cannot be confirmed. This CDR3 comprises 15 residues. Germline loops: CDR1 DFQATT, CDR2 SNEGSKA (reference sequence). The CDR3 is CSARGTSGAQETQYF.

V and J are TRBV12-3 or TRBV12-4 and TRBJ2-2. The CDR3 has 14 amino acids. CDR3 residues: CASSLKGNTGELFF.

This chain joins TRBV6-5 and TRBJ2-1; TCRdb gives TRBD1 as the D gene, but with no DNA this cannot be confirmed. Germline lookup yields CDR1 MNHEY and CDR2 SVGAGI. CDR3 length equals 12 residues. The CDR3 here is CASTPTGKMQFF.

The chain carries TRBV6-6 and TRBJ2-7; TCRdb calls TRBD2, which cannot be checked without DNA. The CDR3 is made up of 13 amino acids. Germline V gives CDR1 MNHNY, CDR2 SVGAGI (reference sequence). The CDR3 loop reads CATRPAATYEQYF.

The chain recombines TRBV6-5 with TRBJ2-3; there is no DNA to check the TCRdb D call of TRBD1. The CDR3 covers 16 residues. Germline V CDR1 and CDR2: MNHEY, SVGAGI. CDR3 sequence reads: CASSYLDRGGGGPQYF.

The chain has TRBV4-3 and TRBJ1-2; as DNA is missing, the TRBD1 call by TCRdb cannot be tested. Germline lookup yields CDR1 LGHNA and CDR2 YSLEER. The CDR3 covers 17 residues. CDR3 sequence: CASSQGGTVGPVYGYTF.

V gene TRBV29-1 combines with J gene TRBJ2-5; TCRdb's D call of TRBD2 is untestable without DNA. Germline CDR1 is SQVTM and CDR2 is ANQGSEA. The CDR3 contains 13 residues. CDR3: CSGNGGAEETQYF.

CDR3 loop: CASSQNRGQETQYF. This chain uses TRBV7-2 with TRBJ2-5; TCRdb proposes TRBD1, but this gene call is untestable without DNA. Per the germline V gene, CDR1 is SGHTA and CDR2 is FQGNSA. CDR3 size: 14 residues.

The gene calls are TRBV10-3 and TRBJ1-4. The CDR3 has 14 residues. CDR1 is ENHRY and CDR2 is SYGVKD in the germline V gene. The chain's CDR3 is CAISAVGTNEKLFF.

The chain has TRBV20-1 and TRBJ1-4; the TRBD1 assignment by TCRdb is unverifiable without DNA. In germline, CDR1 is DFQATT, CDR2 SNEGSKA (reference sequence). CDR3 length: 16 amino acids. The CDR3 protein is CSAGVAGVRLSEKLFF.

V gene TRBV7-9 combines with J gene TRBJ1-5. Germline lookup yields CDR1 SEHNR and CDR2 FQNEAQ (reference sequence). This CDR3 spans 13 amino acids. The CDR3 region is CASSLDINQPQHF.